This T cell receptor (beta chain) originates from a study of T cell responses to AZD1222 COVID-19 vaccine. General study findings and limits: Baseline seropositivity occurred in only a handful of AZD1222 recipients. Rises in breadth and depth of Spike-specific TCRs came after two AZD1222 doses. Clonal diversity may have been underestimated in mostly white British donors. As reported, nearly half of all spike-specific TCRs target variant regions that are unmutated.

Using immunoSEQ multiplex PCR, the repertoire was profiled, and TCRdb retains in-frame clones only, with some absent. The sample holds 95,000 to 150,000 clones, around 89% seen once. For this clone: As yet, its antigen is unknown.

The CDR3 is 16 amino acids. Germline CDR1 is MDHEN and CDR2 is SYDVKM. V lost 1 base to trimming and J lost 2 bases; unmatched junction nucleotides: 3. This rearrangement joins TRBV28 to TRBJ2-3; 10 bases align to TRBD2. The TCR sequence derives from an adult in good health. This material consisted of peripheral blood, taken on day 0 of AZD1222 vaccination. CDR3 in DNA: TGTGCCAGCAGTTTATCAGCGGGAGGGGACACAGATACGCAGTATTTT. Residues: CASSLSAGGDTDTQYF.